This T cell receptor beta chain was sequenced for a study of T-cell memory formation after mild COVID-19. The CDR3 runs to 13 residues. Trimming shortened V by 2 bases and J by 3 bases, and 7 bases separated the two germline ends. In TCRdb, the 5' RACE reads were re-called with MiXCR into one record per CDR3 protein. The repertoire holds around 300,000 distinct CDR3 sequences, just under 20% seen once, with 21% in the top ten. Material for sequencing was PBMCs or a T cell subset sorted from them (not recorded which). The chain uses TRBV12-3 or TRBV12-4 and TRBJ1-1; D uncertain. This clonotype was obtained from a man between 18 and 35 years old who had mild COVID-19 (a few samples of this study predate the infection). Cell type and time point are not known. In DNA form, the CDR3 reads TGTGCCAGCAGTTTAAGGGAATACACTGAAGCTTTCTTT. Amino acids: CASSLREYTEAFF.